Here is one T cell receptor beta chain with its context. Antigen specificity is unknown. PCR was performed using 60 Vbeta and 13 Jbeta primers. Repertoires were generated with immunoSEQ multiplex PCR, while TCRdb's copy carries only in-frame clones and drops some. The repertoire holds about 180,000 clones, just under 85% seen once, with 4.8% in the top ten. The data are from a study of cytomegalovirus exposure and HLA in healthy donors. Whole-study results and caveats: The availability of immune exposure information extended only to CMV serostatus.

The CDR3 loop spans 14 amino acids. The germline CDR1 and CDR2 sequences are SNHLY and FYNNEI. Trimming removed 7 bases from V and 12 bases from J; junction bases left unmatched: 16. The source of this sequence is a girl aged 10 to 17 in good health and CMV-seropositive. The rearrangement uses TRBV2 and TRBJ1-1; the match to TRBD1 covers 8 bases. Material: PBMCs. CDR3 region: CASTLGQGVLRTFF. DNA of the CDR3: TGTGCCAGCACCCTAGGACAGGGTGTTTTAAGGACTTTCTTT.